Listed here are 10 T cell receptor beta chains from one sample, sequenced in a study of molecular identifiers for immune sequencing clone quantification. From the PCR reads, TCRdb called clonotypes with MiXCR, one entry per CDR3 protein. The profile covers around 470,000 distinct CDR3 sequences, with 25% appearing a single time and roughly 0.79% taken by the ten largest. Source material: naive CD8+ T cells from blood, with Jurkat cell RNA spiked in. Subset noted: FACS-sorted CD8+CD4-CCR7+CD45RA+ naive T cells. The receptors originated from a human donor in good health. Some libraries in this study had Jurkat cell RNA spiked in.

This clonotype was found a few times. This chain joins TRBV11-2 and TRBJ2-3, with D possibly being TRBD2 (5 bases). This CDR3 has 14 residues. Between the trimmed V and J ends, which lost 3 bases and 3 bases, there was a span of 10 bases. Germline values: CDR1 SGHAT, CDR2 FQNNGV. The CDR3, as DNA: TGTGCCAGCAGCTTCGTAACGGGGACAGATACGCAGTATTTT. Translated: CASSFVTGTDTQYF.

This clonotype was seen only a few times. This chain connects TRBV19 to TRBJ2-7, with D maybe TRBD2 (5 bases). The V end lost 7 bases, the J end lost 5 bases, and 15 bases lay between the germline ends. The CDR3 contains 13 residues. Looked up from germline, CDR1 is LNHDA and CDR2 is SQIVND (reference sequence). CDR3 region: CASNQRSDDEQYF. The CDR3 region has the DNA TGTGCCAGTAACCAGCGGTCGGACGACGAGCAGTACTTC.

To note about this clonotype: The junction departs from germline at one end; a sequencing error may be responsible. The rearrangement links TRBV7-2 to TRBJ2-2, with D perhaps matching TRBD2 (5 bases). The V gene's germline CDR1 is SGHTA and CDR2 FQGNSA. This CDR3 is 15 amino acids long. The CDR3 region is CASSLWVPPPGELLF. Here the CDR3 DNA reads TGTGCCAGCAGCTTATGGGTCCCCCCCCCCGGGGAGCTGCTTTTT.

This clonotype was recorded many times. The CDR3: CSARREDYTQYF. The CDR3 nucleotides are TGCAGTGCGCGGCGGGAGGATTATACGCAGTATTTT. The V gene is TRBV20-1, the J gene TRBJ2-3, with 8 bases aligning to TRBD2. CDR1 and CDR2 (germline): DFQATT, SNEGSKA (reference sequence). The J segment lost 7 bases and the V segment lost 6 bases, leaving 6 bases of the junction unmatched. The CDR3 has 12 amino acids.

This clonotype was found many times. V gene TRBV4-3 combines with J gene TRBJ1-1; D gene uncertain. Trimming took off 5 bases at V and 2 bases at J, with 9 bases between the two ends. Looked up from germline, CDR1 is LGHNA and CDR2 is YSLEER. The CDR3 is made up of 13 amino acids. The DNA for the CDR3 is TGCGCCAGCAGCTCGAGGGTTAACACTGAAGCTTTCTTT. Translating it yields CASSSRVNTEAFF.

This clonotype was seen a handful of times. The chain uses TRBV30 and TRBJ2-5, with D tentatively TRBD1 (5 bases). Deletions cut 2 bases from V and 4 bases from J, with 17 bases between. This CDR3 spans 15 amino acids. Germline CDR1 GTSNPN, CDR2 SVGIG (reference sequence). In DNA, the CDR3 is TGTGCCTGGAGTTTTGTAGACAGCGTCGGAGAGACCCAGTACTTC. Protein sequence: CAWSFVDSVGETQYF.

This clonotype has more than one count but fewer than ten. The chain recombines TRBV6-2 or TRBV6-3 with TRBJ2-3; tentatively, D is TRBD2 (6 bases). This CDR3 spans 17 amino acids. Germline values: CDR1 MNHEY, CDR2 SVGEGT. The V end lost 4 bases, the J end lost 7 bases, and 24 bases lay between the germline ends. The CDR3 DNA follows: TGTGCCAGCAGTTCCCTCTACGTAGTCGGGAGTACAAATACGCAGTATTTT. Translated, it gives CASSSLYVVGSTNTQYF.

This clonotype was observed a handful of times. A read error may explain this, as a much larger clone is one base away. The CDR3 region has the DNA TGTGCCAGCAGCCGGGACTGGGGGTACGAGCAGTACTTC. Translating gives CASSRDWGYEQYF. This chain joins TRBV6-6 and TRBJ2-7; D possibly corresponds to TRBD2 (6 bases). V was cut by 6 bases and J by 4 bases, with 13 bases left in between. The CDR3 extends over 13 amino acids. From germline, CDR1 is MNHNY and CDR2 SVGAGI (reference sequence).

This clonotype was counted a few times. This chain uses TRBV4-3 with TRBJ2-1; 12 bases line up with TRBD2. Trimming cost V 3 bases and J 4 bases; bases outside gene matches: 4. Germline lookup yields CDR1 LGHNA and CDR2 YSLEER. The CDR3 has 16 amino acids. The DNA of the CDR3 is TGCGCCAGCAGCCAGTACGGACTAGCGGGATACAATGAGCAGTTCTTC. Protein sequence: CASSQYGLAGYNEQFF.

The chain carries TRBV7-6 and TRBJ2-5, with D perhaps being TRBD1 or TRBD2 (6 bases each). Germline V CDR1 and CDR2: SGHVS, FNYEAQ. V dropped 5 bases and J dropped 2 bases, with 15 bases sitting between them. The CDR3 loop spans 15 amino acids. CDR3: CASSATGAEQETQYF. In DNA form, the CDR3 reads TGTGCCAGCAGCGCGACGGGGGCAGAACAAGAGACCCAGTACTTC.